This T cell receptor beta chain was found in a study of T cells in Graves' hyperthyroidism and ophthalmopathy. Points from the study as a whole: Ophthalmopathy, as predicted by the model, came a median approximately 5.9 months after the prediction.

V gave up 4 bases and J gave up 1 base, with 13 bases separating them. This CDR3 has 15 amino acids. Germline V gives CDR1 MNHNS, CDR2 SASEGT. Amplification yielded TCR beta CDR3 regions, with RNA transcripts as the source. TCR CDR3 regions were first amplified by RT-PCR with HTBI primers. Each CDR3 protein is one row after TCRdb ran MiXCR on the multiplex PCR reads. Of under 400,000 distinct CDR3 sequences listed, about 20% were seen once; the top ten hold about 53%. No progression to ophthalmopathy during 18 months of follow-up defined stable disease. Each patient was aged 18 to 65 and had newly diagnosed hyperthyroidism of under 2 months' duration. Diagnoses used clinical symptoms, serum thyroxine and TRAb, thyroid ultrasound and orbital computed tomography. This clonotype was recorded many times. Its antigen is still unknown.

The chain carries TRBV6-1 and TRBJ1-2; D may be TRBD1 (5 bases). Sequences were obtained from blood. This clonotype was obtained from a woman between 45 and 65 years old with Graves' hyperthyroidism. CDR3 in amino acids: CASSVPGLNNYGYTF. For the CDR3, the DNA is TGTGCCAGCAGTGTACCAGGGTTAAATAACTATGGCTACACCTTC.